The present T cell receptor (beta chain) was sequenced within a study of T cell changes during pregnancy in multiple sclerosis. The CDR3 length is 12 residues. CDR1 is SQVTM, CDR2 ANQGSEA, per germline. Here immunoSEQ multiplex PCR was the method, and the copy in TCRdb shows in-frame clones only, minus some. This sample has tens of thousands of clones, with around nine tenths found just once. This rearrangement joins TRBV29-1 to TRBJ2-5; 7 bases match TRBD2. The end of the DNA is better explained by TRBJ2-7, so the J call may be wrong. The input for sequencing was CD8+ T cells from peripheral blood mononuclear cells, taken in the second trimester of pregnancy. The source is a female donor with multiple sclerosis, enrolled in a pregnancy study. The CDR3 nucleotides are TGCAGCGTTGAAACGGGAGGCTACGAGCAGTACTTC. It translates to CSVETGGYEQYF.